Below, 13 T cell receptor beta chains from the same sample are listed, as sequenced in a study of control samples from healthy donors and cancer patients. Profiled with immunoSEQ multiplex PCR; TCRdb holds only in-frame clones, not every one. Counted here are roughly 130,000 clones, about 88% occurring once; the ten biggest clones make up 3% to 3.5%. Sequencing was performed on blood. Receptors originate from a man between 50 and 59 years old in good health.

This rearrangement joins TRBV6-6 to TRBJ2-5, with TRBD1 as a possible D gene (5 bases). The CDR3 is 15 amino acids. Germline-derived CDR1 and CDR2 are MNHNY and SVGAGI (reference sequence). The V gene lost 2 bases and the J gene lost 1 base, with 11 bases spanning the gap. This CDR3 reads CASSYARTTQETQYF. For the CDR3, the DNA is TGTGCCAGCAGTTACGCGAGGACAACCCAAGAGACCCAGTACTTC.

The chain employs TRBV27 and TRBJ1-1; no definite D call. CDR3 length: 13 amino acids. Germline assignment: CDR1 MNHEY and CDR2 SMNVEV (reference sequence). The V end was cut by 6 bases, the J end by 2 bases, with 10 bases between. The CDR3 nucleotides read TGTGCCAGCAGATCAAATCAAAACACTGAAGCTTTCTTT. Translation gives CASRSNQNTEAFF.

This rearrangement joins TRBV5-1 to TRBJ1-2; 7 bases are a match to TRBD1. The CDR3 loop spans 14 amino acids. V was pared by 0 bases and J by 6 bases, with 5 bases of the junction left unmatched. Germline CDR1 is SGHRS and CDR2 is YFSETQ. Here the CDR3 reads CASSLVGTENGYTF. CDR3 DNA sequence: TGCGCCAGCAGCTTGGTTGGGACAGAAAATGGCTACACCTTC. Complete variable domain (other parts from reference TRBV5-1 and TRBJ1-2): KAGVTQTPRYLIKTRGQQVTLSCSPISGHRSVSWYQQTPGQGLQFLFEYFSETQRNKGNFPGRFSGRQFSNSRSEMNVSTLELGDSALYLCASSLVGTENGYTFGSGTRLTVV.

The V gene is TRBV18, the J gene TRBJ2-5; TRBD2 is a possible D gene (5 bases). This CDR3 contains 18 residues. Germline assignment: CDR1 KGHSH and CDR2 LQKENI. The V end was cut by 3 bases, the J end by 3 bases, with 23 bases between. CDR3 loop: CASSPEGITRFGEETQYF. In DNA form, the CDR3 reads TGTGCCAGCTCACCCGAGGGCATTACTCGGTTCGGGGAAGAGACCCAGTACTTC.

The chain is built from TRBV6-5 and TRBJ1-5; 11 nucleotides agree with TRBD1. The CDR3 has 14 residues. Germline values: CDR1 MNHEY, CDR2 SVGAGI. The V and J ends lost 8 bases and 7 bases, in that order; junction bases with no gene match: 7. CDR3 sequence (DNA): TGTGCCAGCCTCCGGGACAGGGGGTTGCAGCCCCAGCATTTT. This codes for CASLRDRGLQPQHF.

V is TRBV28 and J is TRBJ1-1; perhaps TRBD1 as D (6 bases). Deletions cut 5 bases from V and 3 bases from J, with 10 bases between. The CDR3 totals 13 residues. In germline, CDR1 is MDHEN, CDR2 SYDVKM. CDR3 amino acids: CASSPTGYTEAFF. CDR3 DNA: TGTGCCAGCAGTCCAACAGGGTACACTGAAGCTTTCTTT.

The chain joins TRBV7-9 to TRBJ1-5, with TRBD1 identical over 7 bases. The germline V gene encodes CDR1 SEHNR and CDR2 FQNEAQ (reference sequence). The V segment lost 5 bases and the J segment 3 bases; nucleotides outside the gene matches: 4. The length of the CDR3 is 14 residues. CDR3 protein: CASSEDRYNQPQHF. Here the CDR3 DNA reads TGTGCCAGCAGCGAGGACAGGTACAATCAGCCCCAGCATTTT.

V gene TRBV25-1 combines with J gene TRBJ2-1, with 7 bases that match TRBD1. Trimming took 2 bases from V and 12 from J; bases not matched to a gene: 13. The CDR3 length is 15 residues. Germline CDR1 MGHDK, CDR2 SYGVNS. CDR3 protein: CASSETRDRQRWQFF. As DNA, the CDR3 is TGTGCCAGCAGTGAAACCCGGGACAGACAAAGGTGGCAGTTCTTC.

In its sample, this clone was seen once. The genes are TRBV24-1 and TRBJ2-1; tentatively, D is TRBD1 (6 bases). Per the germline V gene, CDR1 is KGHDR and CDR2 is SFDVKD. V gave up 9 bases and J gave up 2 bases, with 13 bases separating them. The length of the CDR3 is 14 residues. CDR3 loop: CATRGGIAYNEQFF. The DNA for the CDR3 is TGTGCCACCCGAGGGGGTATAGCCTACAATGAGCAGTTCTTC.

The J gene is TRBJ1-6, the V gene TRBV6-5, with 10 nucleotides matching TRBD1. Unmatched junction bases numbered 7, after V lost 6 bases and J lost 8 bases. Germline lookup yields CDR1 MNHEY and CDR2 SVGAGI. The CDR3 extends over 15 amino acids. The CDR3, as DNA: TGTGCCAGCAGCCGACAGGGGGCCCAGGATTCACCCCTCCACTTT. Encoded protein: CASSRQGAQDSPLHF.

V usage is TRBV5-1 and J usage is TRBJ1-1, with 8 bases aligning to TRBD1. V shed 10 bases, J shed 0 bases, and the junction held 11 bases outside the gene matches. CDR3 length: 15 amino acids. Germline V gene lookup returns CDR1 SGHRS and CDR2 YFSETQ. CDR3 bases: TGCGCCTGCCGGACAGGGCTCACCTTGAACACTGAAGCTTTCTTT. Its translation: CACRTGLTLNTEAFF. Combining the CDR3 with reference TRBV5-1 and TRBJ1-1 gives the whole variable domain KAGVTQTPRYLIKTRGQQVTLSCSPISGHRSVSWYQQTPGQGLQFLFEYFSETQRNKGNFPGRFSGRQFSNSRSEMNVSTLELGDSALYLCACRTGLTLNTEAFFGQGTRLTVV.

V is TRBV18 and J is TRBJ2-5; D possibly corresponds to TRBD2 (5 bases). The ends were cut back, 6 bases at V and 4 bases at J, with 12 bases in the middle. The germline gives CDR1 KGHSH, CDR2 LQKENI. The CDR3 contains 13 residues. The CDR3 reads CASSTRELETQYF. Here the CDR3 DNA reads TGTGCCAGCTCTACGAGGGAACTAGAGACCCAGTACTTC.

The chain couples TRBV10-3 to TRBJ1-1; tentatively, D is TRBD1 (6 bases). This CDR3 has 14 amino acids. Germline V gives CDR1 ENHRY, CDR2 SYGVKD. V lost 0 bases and J 5 bases, leaving 10 bases between the germline ends. CDR3 residues: CAISESGGYTEAFF. The CDR3 DNA reads as TGTGCCATCAGTGAGTCAGGGGGGTATACTGAAGCTTTCTTT.